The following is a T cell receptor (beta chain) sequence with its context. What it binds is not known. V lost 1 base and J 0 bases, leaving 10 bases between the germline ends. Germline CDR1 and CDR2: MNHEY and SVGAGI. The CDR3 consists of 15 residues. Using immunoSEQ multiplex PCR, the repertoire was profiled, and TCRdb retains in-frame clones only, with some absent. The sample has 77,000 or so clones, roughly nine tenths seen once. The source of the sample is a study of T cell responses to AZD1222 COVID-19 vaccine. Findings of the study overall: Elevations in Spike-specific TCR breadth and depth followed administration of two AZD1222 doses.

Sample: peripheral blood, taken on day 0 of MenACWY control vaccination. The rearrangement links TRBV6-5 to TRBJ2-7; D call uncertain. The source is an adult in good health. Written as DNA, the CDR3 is TGTGCCAGCAGTTACTTGAGACACAGCTCCTACGAGCAGTACTTC. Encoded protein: CASSYLRHSSYEQYF.